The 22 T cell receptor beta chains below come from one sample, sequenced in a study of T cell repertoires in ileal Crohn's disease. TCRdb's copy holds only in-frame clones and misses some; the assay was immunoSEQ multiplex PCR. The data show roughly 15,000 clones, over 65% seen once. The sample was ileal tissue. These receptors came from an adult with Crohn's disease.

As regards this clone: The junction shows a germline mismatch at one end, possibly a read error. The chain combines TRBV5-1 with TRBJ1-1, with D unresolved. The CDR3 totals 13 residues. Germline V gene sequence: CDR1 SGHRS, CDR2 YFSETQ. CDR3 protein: CTSEAEGNTEAFF. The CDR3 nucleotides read TGCACCAGCGAGGCGGAGGGGAACACTGAAGCTTTCTTT.

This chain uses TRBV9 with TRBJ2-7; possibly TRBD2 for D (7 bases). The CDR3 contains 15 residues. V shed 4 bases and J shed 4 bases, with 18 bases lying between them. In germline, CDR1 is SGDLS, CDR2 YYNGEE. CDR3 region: CASSPGWGGGYEQYF. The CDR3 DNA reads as TGTGCCAGCAGCCCAGGGTGGGGGGGCGGTTACGAGCAGTACTTC. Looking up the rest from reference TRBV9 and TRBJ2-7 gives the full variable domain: DSGVTQTPKHLITATGQRVTLRCSPRSGDLSVYWYQQSLDQGLQFLIQYYNGEERAKGNILERFSAQQFPDLHSELNLSSLELGDSALYFCASSPGWGGGYEQYFGPGTRLTVT.

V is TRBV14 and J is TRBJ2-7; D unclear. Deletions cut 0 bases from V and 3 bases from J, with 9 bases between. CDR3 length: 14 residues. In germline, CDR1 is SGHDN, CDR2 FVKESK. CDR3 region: CASSQDRLRYEQYF. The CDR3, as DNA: TGTGCCAGCAGCCAAGATCGGTTGCGCTACGAGCAGTACTTC.

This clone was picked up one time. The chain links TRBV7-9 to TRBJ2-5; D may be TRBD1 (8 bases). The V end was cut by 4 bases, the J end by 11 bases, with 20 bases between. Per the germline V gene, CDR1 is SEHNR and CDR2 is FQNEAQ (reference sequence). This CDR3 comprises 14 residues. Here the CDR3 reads CASSYRGGIGEQYF. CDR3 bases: TGTGCCAGCAGCTACAGGGGGGGTATCGGGGAGCAGTACTTC.

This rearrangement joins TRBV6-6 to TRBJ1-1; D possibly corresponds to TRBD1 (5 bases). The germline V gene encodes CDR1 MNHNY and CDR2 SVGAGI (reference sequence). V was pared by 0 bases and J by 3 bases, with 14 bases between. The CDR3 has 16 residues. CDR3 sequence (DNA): TGTGCCAGCAGTTACTCCCCATCGGGGGGTGACACTGAAGCTTTCTTT. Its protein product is CASSYSPSGGDTEAFF.

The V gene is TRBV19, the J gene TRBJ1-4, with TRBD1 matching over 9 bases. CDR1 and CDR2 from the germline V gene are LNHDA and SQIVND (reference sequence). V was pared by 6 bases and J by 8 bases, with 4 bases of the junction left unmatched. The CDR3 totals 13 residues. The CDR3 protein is CASSRQGVEKLFF. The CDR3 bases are TGTGCCAGTAGCCGACAGGGGGTCGAAAAACTGTTTTTT. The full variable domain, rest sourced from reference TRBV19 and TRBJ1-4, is DGGITQSPKYLFRKEGQNVTLSCEQNLNHDAMYWYRQDPGQGLRLIYYSQIVNDFQKGDIAEGYSVSREKKESFPLTVTSAQKNPTAFYLCASSRQGVEKLFFGSGTQLSVL.

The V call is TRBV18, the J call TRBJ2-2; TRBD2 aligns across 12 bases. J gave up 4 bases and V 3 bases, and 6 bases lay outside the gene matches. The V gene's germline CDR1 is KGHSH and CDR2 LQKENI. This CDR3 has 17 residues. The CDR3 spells CASSPLAGGPITGELFF. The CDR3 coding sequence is TGTGCCAGCTCACCCCTAGCGGGGGGGCCGATCACCGGGGAGCTGTTTTTT.

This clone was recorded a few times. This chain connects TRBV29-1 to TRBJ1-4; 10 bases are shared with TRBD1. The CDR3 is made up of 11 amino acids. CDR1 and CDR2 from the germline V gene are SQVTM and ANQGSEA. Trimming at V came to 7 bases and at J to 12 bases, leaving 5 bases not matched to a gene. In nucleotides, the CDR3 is TGCAGCGGGAGCGACAGGGGGCAACTGTTTTTT. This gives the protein CSGSDRGQLFF. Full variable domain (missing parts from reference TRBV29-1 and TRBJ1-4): SAVISQKPSRDICQRGTSLTIQCQVDSQVTMMFWYRQQPGQSLTLIATANQGSEATYESGFVIDKFPISRPNLTFSTLTVSNMSPEDSSIYLCSGSDRGQLFFGSGTQLSVL.

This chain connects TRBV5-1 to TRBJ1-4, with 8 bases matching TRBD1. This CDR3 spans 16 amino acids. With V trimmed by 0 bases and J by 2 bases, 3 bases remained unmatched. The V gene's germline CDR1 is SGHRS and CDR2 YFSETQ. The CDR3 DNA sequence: TGCGCCAGCAGCTTGGCCTGGACAGGGACTAATGAAAAACTGTTTTTT. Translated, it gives CASSLAWTGTNEKLFF.

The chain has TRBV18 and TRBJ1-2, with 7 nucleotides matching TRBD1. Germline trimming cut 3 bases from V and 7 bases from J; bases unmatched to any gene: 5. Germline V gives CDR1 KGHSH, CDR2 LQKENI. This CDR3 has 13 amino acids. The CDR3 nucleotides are TGTGCCAGCTCACCGGTTAGACAGGGTGGCTACACCTTC. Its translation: CASSPVRQGGYTF.

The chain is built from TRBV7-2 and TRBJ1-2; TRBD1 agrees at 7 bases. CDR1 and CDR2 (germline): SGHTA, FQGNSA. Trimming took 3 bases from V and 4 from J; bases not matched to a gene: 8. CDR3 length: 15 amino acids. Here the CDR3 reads CASSLGGQPGYGYTF. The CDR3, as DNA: TGTGCCAGCAGCTTGGGGGGACAGCCTGGCTATGGCTACACCTTC.

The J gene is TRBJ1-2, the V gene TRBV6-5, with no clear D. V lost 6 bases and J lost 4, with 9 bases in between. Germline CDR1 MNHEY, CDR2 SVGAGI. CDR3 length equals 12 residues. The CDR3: CASRMSTYGYTF. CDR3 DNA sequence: TGTGCCAGCAGGATGAGCACCTATGGCTACACCTTC.

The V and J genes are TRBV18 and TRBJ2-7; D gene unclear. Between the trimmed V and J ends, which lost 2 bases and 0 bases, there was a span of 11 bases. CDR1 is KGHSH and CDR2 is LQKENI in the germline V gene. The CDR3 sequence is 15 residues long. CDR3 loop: CASSPGRGDSYEQYF. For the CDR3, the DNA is TGTGCCAGCTCACCAGGTAGAGGAGACTCCTACGAGCAGTACTTC.

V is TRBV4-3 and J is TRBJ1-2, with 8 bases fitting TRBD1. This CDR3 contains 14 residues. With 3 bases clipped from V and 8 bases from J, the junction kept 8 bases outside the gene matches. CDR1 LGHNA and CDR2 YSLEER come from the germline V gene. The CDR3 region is CASSQNRGVIGYTF. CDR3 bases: TGCGCCAGCAGCCAGAACAGGGGGGTAATCGGCTACACCTTC.

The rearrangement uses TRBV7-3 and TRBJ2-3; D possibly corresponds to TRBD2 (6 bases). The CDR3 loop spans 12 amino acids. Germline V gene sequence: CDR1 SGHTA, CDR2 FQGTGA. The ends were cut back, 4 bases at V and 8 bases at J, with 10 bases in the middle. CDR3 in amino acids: CASSSAGGTQYF. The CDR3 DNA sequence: TGTGCCAGCAGCTCAGCGGGTGGTACGCAGTATTTT.

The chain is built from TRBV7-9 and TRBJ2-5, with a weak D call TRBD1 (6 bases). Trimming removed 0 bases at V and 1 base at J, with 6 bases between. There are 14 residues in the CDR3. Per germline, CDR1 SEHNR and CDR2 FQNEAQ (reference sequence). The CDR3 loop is CASSLAGGQETQYF. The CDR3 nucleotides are TGTGCCAGCAGCTTAGCAGGGGGCCAAGAGACCCAGTACTTC.

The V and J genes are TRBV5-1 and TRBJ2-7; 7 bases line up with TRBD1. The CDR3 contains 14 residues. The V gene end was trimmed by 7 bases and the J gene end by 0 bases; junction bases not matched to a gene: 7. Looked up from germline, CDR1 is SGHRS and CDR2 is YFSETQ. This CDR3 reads CASALRDSSYEQYF. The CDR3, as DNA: TGCGCCAGCGCACTTCGGGACAGCTCCTACGAGCAGTACTTC.

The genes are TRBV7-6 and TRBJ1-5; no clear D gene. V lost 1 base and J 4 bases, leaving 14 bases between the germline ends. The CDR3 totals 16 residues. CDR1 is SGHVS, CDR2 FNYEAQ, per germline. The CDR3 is CASSLVGGVGNQPQHF. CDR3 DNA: TGTGCCAGCAGCTTAGTTGGCGGGGTGGGAAATCAGCCCCAGCATTTT.

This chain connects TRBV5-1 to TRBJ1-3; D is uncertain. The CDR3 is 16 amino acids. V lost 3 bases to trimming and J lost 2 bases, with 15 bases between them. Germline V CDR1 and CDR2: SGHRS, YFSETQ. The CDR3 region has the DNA TGCGCCAGCAGCTCCAATTTCCTGAGGACTGGAAACACCATATATTTT. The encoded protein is CASSSNFLRTGNTIYF.

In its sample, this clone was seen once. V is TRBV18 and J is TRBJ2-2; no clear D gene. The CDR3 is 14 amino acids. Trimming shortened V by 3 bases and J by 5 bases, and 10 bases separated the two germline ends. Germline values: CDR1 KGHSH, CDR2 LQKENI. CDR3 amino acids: CASSPSVLTGELFF. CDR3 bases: TGTGCCAGCTCACCCTCCGTCCTAACCGGGGAGCTGTTTTTT. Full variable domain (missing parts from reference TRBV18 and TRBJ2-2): NAGVMQNPRHLVRRRGQEARLRCSPMKGHSHVYWYRQLPEEGLKFMVYLQKENIIDESGMPKERFSAEFPKEGPSILRIQQVVRGDSAAYFCASSPSVLTGELFFGEGSRLTVL.

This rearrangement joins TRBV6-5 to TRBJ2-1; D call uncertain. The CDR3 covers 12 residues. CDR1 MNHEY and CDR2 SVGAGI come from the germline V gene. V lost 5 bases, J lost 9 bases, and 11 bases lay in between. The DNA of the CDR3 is TGTGCCAGCAGTAATCCAAACACTGAGCAGTTCTTC. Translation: CASSNPNTEQFF.

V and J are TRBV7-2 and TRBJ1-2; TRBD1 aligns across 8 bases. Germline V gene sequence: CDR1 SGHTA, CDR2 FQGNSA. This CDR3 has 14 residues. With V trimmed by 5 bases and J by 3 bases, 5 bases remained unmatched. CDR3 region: CASSQDRGDYGYTF. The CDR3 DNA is TGTGCCAGCAGCCAAGACAGGGGTGACTATGGCTACACCTTC.